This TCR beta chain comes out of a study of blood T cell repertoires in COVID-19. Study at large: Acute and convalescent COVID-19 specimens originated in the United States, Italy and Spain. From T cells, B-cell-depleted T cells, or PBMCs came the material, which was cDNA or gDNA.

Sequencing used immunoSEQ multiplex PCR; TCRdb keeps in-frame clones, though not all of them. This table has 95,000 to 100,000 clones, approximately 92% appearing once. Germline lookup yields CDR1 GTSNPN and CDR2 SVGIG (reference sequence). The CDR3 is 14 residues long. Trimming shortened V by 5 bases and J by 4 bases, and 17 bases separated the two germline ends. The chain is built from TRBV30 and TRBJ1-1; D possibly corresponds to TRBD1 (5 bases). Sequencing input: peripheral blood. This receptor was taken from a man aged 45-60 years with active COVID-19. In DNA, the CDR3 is TGTGCCTGGGGAGGTCTAGGGGTAGGCACTGAAGCTTTCTTT. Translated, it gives CAWGGLGVGTEAFF. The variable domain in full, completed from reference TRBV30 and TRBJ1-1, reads SQTIHQWPATLVQPVGSPLSLECTVEGTSNPNLYWYRQAAGRGLQLLFYSVGIGQISSEVPQNLSASRPQDRQFILSSKKLLLSDSGFYLCAWGGLGVGTEAFFGQGTRLTVV.